This T cell receptor beta chain was sequenced for a study of blood T cell repertoires in COVID-19. As for the study in general: Material from acute and convalescent COVID-19 was sourced from the United States, Italy and Spain. The cDNA or gDNA used as material had been derived from T cells, B-cell-depleted T cells, or PBMCs.

This CDR3 spans 18 amino acids. V shed 5 bases and J 9 bases; nucleotides not matched to a gene: 17. From germline, CDR1 is KGHSH and CDR2 LQKENI. Per the study methods: Amplification from reference gene primers served as the basis for estimated nucleated cell counts. Profiling relied on immunoSEQ multiplex PCR, and the TCRdb table lists in-frame clones only, not all of them. V, J and clone size derive from that table, while D and trimming were established from the DNA sequence. The sample lists some 320,000 clones; approximately 89% were seen once. Shortly before study entry, within 2 weeks, exposed participants had met a COVID-19 case.

The sequenced sample was PBMCs or T cells enriched from blood (not recorded which). The clonotype was recovered from a woman between 45 and 65 years old who had been exposed to COVID-19. The gene calls are TRBV18 and TRBJ2-5; TRBD2 matches 14 bases. The CDR3 here is CASSATTQTSGGASAQYF. The CDR3 DNA sequence: TGTGCCAGCTCAGCTACCACGCAGACTAGCGGGGGGGCCTCTGCCCAGTACTTC.